The 9 T cell receptor beta chains presented below share a single source sample, sequenced in a study of cytomegalovirus exposure and HLA in healthy donors. The PCR made use of 60 Vbeta and 13 Jbeta primers. The protocol was immunoSEQ multiplex PCR, while the TCRdb copy is restricted to in-frame clones and leaves out a portion. The sample holds about 82,000 clones, about nine tenths seen once. Sequencing was carried out using PBMCs. Receptor source: a man between 18 and 35 years old in good health and CMV-seronegative.

This chain connects TRBV18 to TRBJ2-5, with TRBD2 identical over 8 bases. Germline V gives CDR1 KGHSH, CDR2 LQKENI. J was trimmed by 9 bases and V by 4 bases; bases with no gene match: 7. The CDR3 is made up of 13 amino acids. The CDR3 nucleotides are TGTGCCAGCTCACTCACGGGAGGGGAGGCCCAGTACTTC. Its protein is CASSLTGGEAQYF.

CDR3 amino acids: CASSRQGFGADTQYF. The CDR3 region has the DNA TGTGCCAGCAGTAGACAGGGCTTCGGAGCAGATACGCAGTATTTT. This sequence joins TRBV25-1 and TRBJ2-3; 7 nucleotides align to TRBD1. Germline V lookup: CDR1 MGHDK, CDR2 SYGVNS. The length of the CDR3 is 15 residues. V lost 5 bases to trimming and J lost 4 bases; unmatched junction nucleotides: 9.

This clone showed up just once. V is TRBV5-1 and J is TRBJ2-7; 8 positions agree with TRBD2. V was pared by 1 base and J by 2 bases, with 2 bases of the junction left unmatched. CDR3 length: 14 amino acids. Germline CDR1 and CDR2: SGHRS and YFSETQ. The CDR3 here is CASSLTSGTYEQYF. CDR3 DNA: TGCGCCAGCAGCTTGACTAGCGGTACCTACGAGCAGTACTTC.

This clone turned up a few times. The chain links TRBV2 to TRBJ1-1; D is perhaps TRBD1 (6 bases). This CDR3 is built from 14 residues. From germline, CDR1 is SNHLY and CDR2 FYNNEI. Trimming shortened V by 6 bases and J by 2 bases, and 13 bases separated the two germline ends. The CDR3 spells CASRRRDTNTEAFF. The CDR3 DNA sequence: TGTGCCAGCAGGCGCAGGGACACCAACACTGAAGCTTTCTTT.

This clone was detected once. The chain has TRBV11-2 and TRBJ2-1; TRBD2 might be the D (6 bases). The CDR3 totals 17 residues. V lost 6 bases and J 0 bases, leaving 18 bases between the germline ends. CDR1 and CDR2 from the germline V gene are SGHAT and FQNNGV. This CDR3 reads CASRLLLALSSYNEQFF. The CDR3, as DNA: TGTGCCAGCAGGCTCCTCCTAGCGCTGAGCTCCTACAATGAGCAGTTCTTC.

The chain recombines TRBV28 with TRBJ2-2, with D tentatively TRBD2 (5 bases). This CDR3 has 15 residues. The germline V and J ends were trimmed by 8 bases and 7 bases, with 20 bases remaining between them. CDR1 is MDHEN, CDR2 SYDVKM, per germline. In DNA, the CDR3 is TGTGCCAGCGGGAGAGCGGCCGCGCCCGTCGGGGAGCTGTTTTTT. As protein: CASGRAAAPVGELFF.

This clone appeared a single time. The chain joins TRBV5-1 to TRBJ1-2; 10 bases fit TRBD1. The CDR3 length is 17 residues. The germline V gene encodes CDR1 SGHRS and CDR2 YFSETQ. Trimming cost V 0 bases and J 3 bases; bases outside gene matches: 8. The CDR3 region is CASSLAGRQGADYGYTF. In DNA, the CDR3 is TGCGCCAGCAGCTTGGCGGGAAGACAGGGGGCTGACTATGGCTACACCTTC.

The chain employs TRBV18 and TRBJ1-1; 8 positions agree with TRBD1. The junction had 3 bases not matched to a gene; V was cut back by 1 base and J by 2 bases. This CDR3 spans 15 amino acids. The V gene's germline CDR1 is KGHSH and CDR2 LQKENI. The CDR3 is CASSPLDRGNTEAFF. CDR3 DNA: TGTGCCAGCTCACCACTCGACAGGGGTAACACTGAAGCTTTCTTT.

A single count supports this clone. The chain is built from TRBV5-1 and TRBJ2-1; 11 nucleotides agree with TRBD1. J lost 7 bases, V lost 2 bases, and 5 bases had no gene match. The CDR3 length is 15 residues. Germline CDR1 is SGHRS and CDR2 is YFSETQ. The CDR3 region has the DNA TGCGCCAGCAGCTTAAGGACAGGGGGCATAAATGAGCAGTTCTTC. Its protein product is CASSLRTGGINEQFF. Based on the CDR3 plus reference TRBV5-1 and TRBJ2-1, the full variable domain is KAGVTQTPRYLIKTRGQQVTLSCSPISGHRSVSWYQQTPGQGLQFLFEYFSETQRNKGNFPGRFSGRQFSNSRSEMNVSTLELGDSALYLCASSLRTGGINEQFFGPGTRLTVL.